This TCR beta chain was sequenced during a study of cytomegalovirus exposure and HLA in healthy donors. Whole-study results and caveats: Whilst most TCR sequences proved rare, a subset of public TCRs occurred across many donors.

This clone has only one observation. Its antigen is currently unknown. A multiplex PCR was run with 60 Vbeta primers and 13 Jbeta primers. Using immunoSEQ multiplex PCR, the repertoire was profiled, and TCRdb retains in-frame clones only, with some absent. The sample records about 91,000 clones, roughly 86% being singletons. Germline CDR1 SNHLY, CDR2 FYNNEI. The CDR3 length is 14 residues. The trim removed 7 bases at V and 6 bases at J, leaving 12 bases unmatched. The clonotype was recovered from a man aged 30 to 45 in good health and CMV-seropositive. The rearrangement links TRBV2 to TRBJ2-7, with TRBD2 matching 7 bases. Input material: PBMCs. The DNA of the CDR3 is TGTGCCAGCACCAGTGGACTAGGTCTGCGCGAGCAGTACTTC. This translates into CASTSGLGLREQYF.